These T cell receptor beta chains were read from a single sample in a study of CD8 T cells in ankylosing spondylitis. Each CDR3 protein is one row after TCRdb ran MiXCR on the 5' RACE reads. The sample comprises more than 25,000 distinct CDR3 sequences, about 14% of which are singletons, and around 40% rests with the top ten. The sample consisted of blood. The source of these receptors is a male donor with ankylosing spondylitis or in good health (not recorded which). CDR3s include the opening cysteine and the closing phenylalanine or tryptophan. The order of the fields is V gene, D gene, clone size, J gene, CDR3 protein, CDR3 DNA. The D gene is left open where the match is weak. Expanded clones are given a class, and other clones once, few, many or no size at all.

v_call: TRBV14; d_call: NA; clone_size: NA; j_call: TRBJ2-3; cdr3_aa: CASRGVASSTDTQYF; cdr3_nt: TGTGCCAGCCGGGGAGTGGCATCTAGCACAGATACGCAGTATTTT
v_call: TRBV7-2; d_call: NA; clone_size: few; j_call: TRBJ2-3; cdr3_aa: CASSSTTDTQYF; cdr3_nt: TGTGCCAGCAGCTCCACAACAGATACGCAGTATTTT
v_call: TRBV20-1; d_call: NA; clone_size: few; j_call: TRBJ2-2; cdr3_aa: CSAGTARYTGELFF; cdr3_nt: TGCAGTGCTGGGACGGCCCGGTACACCGGGGAGCTGTTTTTT
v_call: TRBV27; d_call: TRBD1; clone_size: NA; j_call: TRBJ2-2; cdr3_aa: CASRTGVSTGELFF; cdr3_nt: TGTGCCAGCAGGACAGGGGTCAGCACCGGGGAGCTGTTTTTT
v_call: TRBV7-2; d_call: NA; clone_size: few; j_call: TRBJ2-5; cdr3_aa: CASSLGLSSQTQYF; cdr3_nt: TGTGCCAGCAGCTTAGGGCTGAGTAGTCAGACCCAGTACTTC
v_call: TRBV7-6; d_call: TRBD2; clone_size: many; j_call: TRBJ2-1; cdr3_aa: CASSPSGGQYNEQFF; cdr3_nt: TGTGCCAGCAGCCCTAGCGGGGGCCAATACAATGAGCAGTTCTTC
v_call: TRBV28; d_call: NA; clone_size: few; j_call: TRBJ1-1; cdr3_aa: CASSFFLRDDEAFF; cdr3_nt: TGTGCCAGCAGTTTCTTTCTCCGGGACGATGAAGCTTTCTTT
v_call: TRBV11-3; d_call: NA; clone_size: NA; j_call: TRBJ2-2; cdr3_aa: CASSLDSYREANTGELFF; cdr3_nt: TGTGCCAGCAGCTTAGACTCCTACAGGGAAGCGAACACCGGGGAGCTGTTTTTT
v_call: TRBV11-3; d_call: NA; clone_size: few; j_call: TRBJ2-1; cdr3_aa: CASSPRALNEQFF; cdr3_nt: TGTGCCAGCAGCCCACGGGCCCTCAATGAGCAGTTCTTC
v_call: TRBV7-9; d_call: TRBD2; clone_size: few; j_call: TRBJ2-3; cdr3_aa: CASSLASGGTDTQYF; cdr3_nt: TGTGCCAGCAGCTTAGCTAGCGGGGGCACAGATACGCAGTATTTT
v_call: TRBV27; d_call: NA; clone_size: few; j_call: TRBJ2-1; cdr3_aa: CASSLGGPEQFF; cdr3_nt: TGTGCCAGCAGTTTAGGGGGTCCTGAGCAGTTCTTC
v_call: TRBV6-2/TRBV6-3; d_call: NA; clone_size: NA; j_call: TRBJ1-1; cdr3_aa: CASSYLKGGTEAFF; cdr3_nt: TGTGCCAGCAGTTACCTAAAGGGGGGAACTGAAGCTTTCTTT
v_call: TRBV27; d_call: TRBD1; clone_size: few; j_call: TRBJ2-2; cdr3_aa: CASSFSGGSGELFF; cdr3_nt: TGTGCCAGCAGTTTTTCAGGGGGATCCGGGGAGCTGTTTTTT
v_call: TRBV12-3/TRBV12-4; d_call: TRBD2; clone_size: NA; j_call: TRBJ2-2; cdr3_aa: CASSTSGYTGELFF; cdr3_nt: TGTGCCAGCAGTACTAGCGGGTACACCGGGGAGCTGTTTTTT
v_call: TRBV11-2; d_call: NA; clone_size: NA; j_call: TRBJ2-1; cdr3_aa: CASSFRGSYNEQFF; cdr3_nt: TGTGCCAGCAGCTTCCGGGGTTCCTACAATGAGCAGTTCTTC
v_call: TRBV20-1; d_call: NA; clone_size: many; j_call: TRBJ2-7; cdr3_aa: CSANTGRAYEQYF; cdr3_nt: TGCAGTGCCAACACAGGGAGGGCCTACGAGCAGTACTTC
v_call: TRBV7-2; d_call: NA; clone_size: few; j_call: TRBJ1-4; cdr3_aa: CASSRGSATNEKLFF; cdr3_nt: TGTGCCAGCAGCCGAGGGAGTGCAACTAATGAAAAACTGTTTTTT
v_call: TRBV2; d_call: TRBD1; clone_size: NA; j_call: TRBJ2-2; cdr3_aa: CASSLRTGGNTGELFF; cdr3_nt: TGTGCCAGCAGCCTCCGGACAGGGGGAAACACCGGGGAGCTGTTTTTT
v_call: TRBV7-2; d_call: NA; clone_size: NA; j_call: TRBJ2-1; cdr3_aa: CASSRDRGVYNEQFF; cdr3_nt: TGTGCCAGCAGCAGGGACCGAGGGGTCTACAATGAGCAGTTCTTC
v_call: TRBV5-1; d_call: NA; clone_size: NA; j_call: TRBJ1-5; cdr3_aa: CASSPTAGVEQPQHF; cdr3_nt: TGCGCCAGCAGCCCAACGGCGGGGGTCGAACAGCCCCAGCATTTT
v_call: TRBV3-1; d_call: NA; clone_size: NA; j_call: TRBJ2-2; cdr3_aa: CASSQSLADTGELFF; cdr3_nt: TGTGCCAGCAGCCAAAGTTTAGCGGACACCGGGGAGCTGTTTTTT
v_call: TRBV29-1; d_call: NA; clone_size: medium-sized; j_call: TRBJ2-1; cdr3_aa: CSASSSYVNEQFF; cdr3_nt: TGCAGCGCCTCATCAAGTTATGTCAATGAGCAGTTCTTC
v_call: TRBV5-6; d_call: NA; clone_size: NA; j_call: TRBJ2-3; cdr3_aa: CASSSSYSTDTQYF; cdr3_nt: TGTGCCAGCAGCTCTAGTTATAGCACAGATACGCAGTATTTT
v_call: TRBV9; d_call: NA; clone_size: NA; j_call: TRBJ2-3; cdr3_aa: CASSVVVSDTQYF; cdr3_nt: TGTGCCAGCAGCGTAGTTGTGTCCGATACGCAGTATTTT
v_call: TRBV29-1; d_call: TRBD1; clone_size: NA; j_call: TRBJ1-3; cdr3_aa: CSVDQGTDGNTIYF; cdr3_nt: TGCAGCGTCGACCAAGGGACAGATGGAAACACCATATATTTT
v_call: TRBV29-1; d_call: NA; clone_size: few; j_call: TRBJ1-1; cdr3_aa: CSGGSRDGHTEAFF; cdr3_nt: TGCAGCGGTGGCAGCCGGGACGGCCACACTGAAGCTTTCTTT
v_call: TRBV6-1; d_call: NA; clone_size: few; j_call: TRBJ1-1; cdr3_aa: CASSEFVRAPNTEAFF; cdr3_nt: TGTGCCAGCAGTGAATTTGTCAGGGCCCCGAACACTGAAGCTTTCTTT
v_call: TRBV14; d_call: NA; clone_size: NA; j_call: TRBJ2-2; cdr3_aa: CASSPWTANTGELFF; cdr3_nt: TGTGCCAGCAGCCCCTGGACAGCGAACACCGGGGAGCTGTTTTTT
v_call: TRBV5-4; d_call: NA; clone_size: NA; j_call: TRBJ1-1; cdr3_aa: CASSLAEQGSTEAFF; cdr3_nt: TGTGCCAGCAGCTTGGCCGAGCAGGGCTCCACTGAAGCTTTCTTT
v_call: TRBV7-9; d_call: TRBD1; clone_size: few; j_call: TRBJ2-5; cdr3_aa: CASSEGQGFSETQYF; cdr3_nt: TGTGCCAGCAGCGAGGGACAGGGATTTTCGGAGACCCAGTACTTC
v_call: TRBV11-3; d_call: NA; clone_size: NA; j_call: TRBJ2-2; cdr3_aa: CASSLGPDGGKLFF; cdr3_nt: TGTGCCAGCAGCCTCGGGCCCGACGGCGGGAAGCTGTTTTTT
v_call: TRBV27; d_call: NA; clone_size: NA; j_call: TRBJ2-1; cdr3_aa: CASSPWGDEQFF; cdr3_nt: TGTGCCAGCAGCCCATGGGGTGATGAGCAGTTCTTC
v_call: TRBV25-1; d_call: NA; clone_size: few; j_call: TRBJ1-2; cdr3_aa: CATEGGVNYGYTF; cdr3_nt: TGTGCCACTGAAGGGGGGGTTAACTATGGCTACACCTTC
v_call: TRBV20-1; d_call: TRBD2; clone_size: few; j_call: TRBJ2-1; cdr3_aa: CSAIGGRGRSYNEQFF; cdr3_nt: TGCAGTGCTATTGGCGGGAGAGGTCGCTCCTACAATGAGCAGTTCTTC
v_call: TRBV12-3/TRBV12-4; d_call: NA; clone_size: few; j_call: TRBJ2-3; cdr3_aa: CASSLPGLADTQYF; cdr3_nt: TGTGCCAGCAGCCTCCCGGGGCTGGCAGATACGCAGTATTTT
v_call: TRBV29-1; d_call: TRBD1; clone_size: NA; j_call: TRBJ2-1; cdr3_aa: CSAHLQGAPYNEQFF; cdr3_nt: TGCAGCGCCCACCTCCAGGGGGCACCCTACAATGAGCAGTTCTTC
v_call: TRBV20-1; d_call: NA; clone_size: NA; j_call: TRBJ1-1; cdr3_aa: CSARDMTRGNTEAFF; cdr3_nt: TGCAGTGCTAGAGACATGACAAGGGGGAACACTGAAGCTTTCTTT
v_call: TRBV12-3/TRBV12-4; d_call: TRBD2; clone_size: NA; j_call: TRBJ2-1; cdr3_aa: CASRTAGVNEQFF; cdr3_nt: TGTGCCAGCAGAACAGCGGGGGTCAATGAGCAGTTCTTC
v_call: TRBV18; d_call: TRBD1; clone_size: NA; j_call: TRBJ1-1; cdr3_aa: CASSPNRDRGEAFF; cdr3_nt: TGTGCCAGCTCACCGAACCGGGACAGGGGTGAAGCTTTCTTT
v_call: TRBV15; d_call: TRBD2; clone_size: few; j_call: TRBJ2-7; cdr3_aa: CATSRSGSQAYEQYF; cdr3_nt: TGTGCCACCAGCAGAAGCGGGAGCCAAGCCTACGAGCAGTACTTC
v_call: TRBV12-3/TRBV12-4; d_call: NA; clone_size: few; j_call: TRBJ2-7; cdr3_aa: CASSIQYEQYF; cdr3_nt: TGTGCCAGCAGTATTCAATACGAGCAGTACTTC
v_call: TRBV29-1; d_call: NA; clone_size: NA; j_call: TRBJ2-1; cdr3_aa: CSASGVEQFF; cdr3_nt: TGCAGCGCCTCGGGAGTAGAGCAGTTCTTC
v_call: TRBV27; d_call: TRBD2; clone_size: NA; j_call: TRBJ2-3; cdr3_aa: CASSFLTSGGTDTQYF; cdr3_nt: TGTGCCAGCAGTTTCTTGACTAGCGGGGGCACAGATACGCAGTATTTT